This record covers a single T cell receptor beta chain. As yet, its antigen is unknown. Here immunoSEQ multiplex PCR was the method, and the copy in TCRdb shows in-frame clones only, minus some. The top ten clones hold about 0.67% of a sample with approximately 99,000 clones, around 93% of them seen once. This sample stems from a study of OX40 agonist ivuxolimab in advanced cancers. Study in general: Past anti-PD-1, anti-PD-L1 or anti-CTLA-4 therapy was accepted, and roughly 40% had received some.

This CDR3 has 16 amino acids. Germline V gene sequence: CDR1 SNHLY, CDR2 FYNNEI. With 9 bases removed from V and 2 bases from J, the gap between germline ends came to 19 bases. Findings of the study overall: Expanded clones tended on average to be more numerous among CD8+ T cells than CD4+. Both blood CD4+ and CD8+ T cells showed clonal growth by week 6 at 0.1 to 3.0 mg/kg.

Specimen: CD4+ or CD8+ T cells sorted from blood, collected in a trial of the OX40 agonist ivuxolimab. The chain links TRBV2 to TRBJ2-2; weak D call: TRBD2 (6 bases). The source of this sequence is an adult with an advanced solid tumor such as melanoma, head and neck, liver or kidney cancer. CDR3 sequence (DNA): TGTGCCAGTCACCCCACCGGGACTGGAAACACCGGGGAGCTGTTTTTT. It codes for CASHPTGTGNTGELFF.